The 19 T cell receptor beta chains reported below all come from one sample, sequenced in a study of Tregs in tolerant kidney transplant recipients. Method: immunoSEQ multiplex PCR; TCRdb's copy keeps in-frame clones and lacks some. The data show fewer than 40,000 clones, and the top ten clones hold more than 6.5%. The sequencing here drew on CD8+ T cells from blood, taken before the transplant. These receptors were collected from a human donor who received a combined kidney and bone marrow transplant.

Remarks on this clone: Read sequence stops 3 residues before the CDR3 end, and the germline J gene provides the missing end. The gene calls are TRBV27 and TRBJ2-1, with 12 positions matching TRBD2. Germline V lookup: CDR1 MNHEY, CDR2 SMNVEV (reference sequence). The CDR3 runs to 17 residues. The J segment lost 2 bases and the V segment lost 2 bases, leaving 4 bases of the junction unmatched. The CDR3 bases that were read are TGTGCCAGCAGTTTACTAGCGGGAGGGCCAACCTACAATGAG. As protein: CASSLLAGGPTYNE. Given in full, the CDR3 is CASSLLAGGPTYNEQFF.

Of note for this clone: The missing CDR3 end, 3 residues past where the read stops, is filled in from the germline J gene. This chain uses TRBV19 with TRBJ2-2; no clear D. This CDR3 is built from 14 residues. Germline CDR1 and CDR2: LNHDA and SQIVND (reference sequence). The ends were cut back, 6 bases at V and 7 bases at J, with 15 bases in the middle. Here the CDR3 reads CASSRAPSGGELFF. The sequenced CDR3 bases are TGTGCCAGTAGCAGAGCACCCTCGGGCGGGGAG.

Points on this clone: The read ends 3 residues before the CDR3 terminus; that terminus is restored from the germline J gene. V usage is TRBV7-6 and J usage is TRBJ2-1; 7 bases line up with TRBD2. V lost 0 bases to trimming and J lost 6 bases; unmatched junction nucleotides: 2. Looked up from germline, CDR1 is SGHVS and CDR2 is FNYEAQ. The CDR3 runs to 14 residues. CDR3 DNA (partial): TGTGCCAGCAGCTTAGCTAGCGGGCGCAATGAG. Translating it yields CASSLASGRNE. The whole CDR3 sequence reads CASSLASGRNEQFF.

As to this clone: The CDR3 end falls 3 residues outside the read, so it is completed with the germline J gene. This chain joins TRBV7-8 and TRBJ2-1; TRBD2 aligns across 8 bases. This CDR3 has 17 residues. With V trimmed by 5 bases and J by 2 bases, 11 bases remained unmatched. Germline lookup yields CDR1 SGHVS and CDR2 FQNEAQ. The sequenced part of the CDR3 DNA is TGTGCCAGCAGCCCAGAGCAGCGGGGGTACCCCTACAATGAG. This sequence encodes CASSPEQRGYPYNE. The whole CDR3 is CASSPEQRGYPYNEQFF. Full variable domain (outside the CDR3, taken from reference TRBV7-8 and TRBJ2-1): GAGVSQSPRYKVAKRGQDVALRCDPISGHVSLFWYQQALGQGPEFLTYFQNEAQLDKSGLPSDRFFAERPEGSVSTLKIQRTQQEDSAVYLCASSPEQRGYPYNEQFFGPGTRLTVL.

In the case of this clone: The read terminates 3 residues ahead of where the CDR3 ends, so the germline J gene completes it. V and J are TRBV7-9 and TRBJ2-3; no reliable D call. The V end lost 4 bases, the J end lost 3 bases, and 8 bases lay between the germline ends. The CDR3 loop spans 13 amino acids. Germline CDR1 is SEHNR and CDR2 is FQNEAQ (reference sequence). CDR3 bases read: TGTGCCAGCAGCTCCGACATGACAGATACG. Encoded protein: CASSSDMTDT. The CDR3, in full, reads CASSSDMTDTQYF.

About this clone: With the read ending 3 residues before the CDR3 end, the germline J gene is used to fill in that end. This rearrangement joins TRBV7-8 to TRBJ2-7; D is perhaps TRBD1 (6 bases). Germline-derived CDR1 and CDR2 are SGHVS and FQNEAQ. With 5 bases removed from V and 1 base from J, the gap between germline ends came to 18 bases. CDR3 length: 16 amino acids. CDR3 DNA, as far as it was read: TGTGCCAGCAGCCTGCTCAACCGGGACAAATCCTACGAG. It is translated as CASSLLNRDKSYE. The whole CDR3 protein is CASSLLNRDKSYEQYF.

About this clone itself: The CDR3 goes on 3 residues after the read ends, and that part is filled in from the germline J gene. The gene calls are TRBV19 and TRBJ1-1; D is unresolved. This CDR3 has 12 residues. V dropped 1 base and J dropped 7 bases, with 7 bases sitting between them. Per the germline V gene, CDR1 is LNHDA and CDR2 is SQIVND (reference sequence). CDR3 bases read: TGTGCCAGTAGTATAGGCGACATTGAA. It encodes CASSIGDIE. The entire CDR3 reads CASSIGDIEAFF.

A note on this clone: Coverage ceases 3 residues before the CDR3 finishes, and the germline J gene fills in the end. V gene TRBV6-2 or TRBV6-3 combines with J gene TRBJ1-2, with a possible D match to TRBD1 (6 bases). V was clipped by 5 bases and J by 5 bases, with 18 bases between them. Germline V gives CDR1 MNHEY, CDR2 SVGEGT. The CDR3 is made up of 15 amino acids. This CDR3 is CASSLIPDRPYGYTF. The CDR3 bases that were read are TGTGCCAGCAGTCTGATCCCCGACAGGCCATATGGC.

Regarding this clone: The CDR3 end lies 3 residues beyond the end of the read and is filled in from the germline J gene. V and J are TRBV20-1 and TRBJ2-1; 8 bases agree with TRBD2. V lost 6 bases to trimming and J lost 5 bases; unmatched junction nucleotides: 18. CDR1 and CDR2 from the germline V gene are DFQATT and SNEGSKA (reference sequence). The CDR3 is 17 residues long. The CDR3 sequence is CSACFTTSGVVNNEQFF. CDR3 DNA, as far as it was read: TGCAGTGCATGTTTCACAACTAGCGGAGTTGTCAACAATGAG.

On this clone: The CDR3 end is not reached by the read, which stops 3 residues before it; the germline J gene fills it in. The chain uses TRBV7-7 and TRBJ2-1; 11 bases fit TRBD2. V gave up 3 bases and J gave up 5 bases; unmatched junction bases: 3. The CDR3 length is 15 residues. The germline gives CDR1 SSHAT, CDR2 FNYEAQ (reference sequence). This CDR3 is CASSFGTSGHNEQFF. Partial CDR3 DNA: TGTGCCAGCAGCTTCGGGACTAGCGGTCACAATGAG.

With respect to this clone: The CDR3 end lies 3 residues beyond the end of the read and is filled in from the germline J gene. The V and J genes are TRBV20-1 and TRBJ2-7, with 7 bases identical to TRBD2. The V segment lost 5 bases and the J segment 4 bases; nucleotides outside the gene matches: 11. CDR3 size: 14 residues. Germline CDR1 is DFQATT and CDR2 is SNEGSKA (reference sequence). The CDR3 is CSAGGAGVFYEQYF. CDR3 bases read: TGCAGTGCTGGAGGGGCGGGAGTGTTTTACGAG.

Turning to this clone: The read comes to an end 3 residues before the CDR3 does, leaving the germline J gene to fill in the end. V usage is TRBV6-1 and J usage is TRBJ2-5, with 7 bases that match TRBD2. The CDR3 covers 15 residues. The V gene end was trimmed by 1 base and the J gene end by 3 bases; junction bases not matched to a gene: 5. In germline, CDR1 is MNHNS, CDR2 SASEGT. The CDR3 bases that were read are TGTGCCAGCAGTGAAGGGTTAGGACTAGAAGAGACC. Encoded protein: CASSEGLGLEET. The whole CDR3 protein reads CASSEGLGLEETQYF.

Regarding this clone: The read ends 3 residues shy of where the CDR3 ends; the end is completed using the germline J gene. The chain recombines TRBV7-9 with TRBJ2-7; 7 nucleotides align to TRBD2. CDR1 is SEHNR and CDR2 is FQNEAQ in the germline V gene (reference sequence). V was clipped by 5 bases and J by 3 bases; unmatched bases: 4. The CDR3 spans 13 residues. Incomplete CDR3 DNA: TGTGCCAGCAGCGAGCCTAGCGGCTACGAG. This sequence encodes CASSEPSGYE. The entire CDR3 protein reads CASSEPSGYEQYF. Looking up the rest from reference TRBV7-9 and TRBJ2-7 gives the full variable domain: DTGVSQNPRHKITKRGQNVTFRCDPISEHNRLYWYRQTLGQGPEFLTYFQNEAQLEKSRLLSDRFSAERPKGSFSTLEIQRTEQGDSAMYLCASSEPSGYEQYFGPGTRLTVT.

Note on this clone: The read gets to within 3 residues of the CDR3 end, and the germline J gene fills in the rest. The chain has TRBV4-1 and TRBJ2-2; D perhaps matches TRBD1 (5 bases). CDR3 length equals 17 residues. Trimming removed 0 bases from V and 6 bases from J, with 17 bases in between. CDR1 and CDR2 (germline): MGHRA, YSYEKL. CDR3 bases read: TGCGCCAGCAGCCAAGATGGGGCCCCGATATCGGCCGGGGAG. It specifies CASSQDGAPISAGE. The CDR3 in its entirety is CASSQDGAPISAGELFF.

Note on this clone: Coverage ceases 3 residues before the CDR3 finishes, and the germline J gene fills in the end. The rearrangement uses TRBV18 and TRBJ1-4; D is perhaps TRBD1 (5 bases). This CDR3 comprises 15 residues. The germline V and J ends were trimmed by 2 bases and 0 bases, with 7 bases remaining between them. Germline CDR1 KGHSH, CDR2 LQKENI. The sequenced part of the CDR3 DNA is TGTGCCAGCTCACCAGGAGGGGCAACTAATGAAAAA. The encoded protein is CASSPGGATNEK. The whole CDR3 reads CASSPGGATNEKLFF.

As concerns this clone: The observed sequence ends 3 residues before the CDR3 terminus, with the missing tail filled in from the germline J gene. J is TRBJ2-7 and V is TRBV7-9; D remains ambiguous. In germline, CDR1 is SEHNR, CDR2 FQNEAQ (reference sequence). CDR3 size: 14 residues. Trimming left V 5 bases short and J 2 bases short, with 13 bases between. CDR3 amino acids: CASSPVVAAYEQYF. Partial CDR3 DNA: TGTGCCAGCAGCCCAGTCGTGGCAGCCTACGAG.

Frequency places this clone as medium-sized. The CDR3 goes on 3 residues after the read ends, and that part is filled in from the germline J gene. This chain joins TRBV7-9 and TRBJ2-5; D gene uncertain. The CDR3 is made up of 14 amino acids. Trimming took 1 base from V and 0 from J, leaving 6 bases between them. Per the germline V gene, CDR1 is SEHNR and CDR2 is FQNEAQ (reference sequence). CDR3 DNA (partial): TGTGCCAGCAGCTTAGACAGAAACCAAGAGACC. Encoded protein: CASSLDRNQET. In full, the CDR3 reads CASSLDRNQETQYF.

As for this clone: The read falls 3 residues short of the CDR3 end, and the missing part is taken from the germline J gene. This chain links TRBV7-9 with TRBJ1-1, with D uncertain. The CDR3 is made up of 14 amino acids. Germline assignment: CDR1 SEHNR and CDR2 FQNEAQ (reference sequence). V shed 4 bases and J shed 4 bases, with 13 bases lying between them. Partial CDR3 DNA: TGTGCCAGCAGCTCCCCGCGGGTGGGCACTGAA. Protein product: CASSSPRVGTE. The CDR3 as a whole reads CASSSPRVGTEAFF.

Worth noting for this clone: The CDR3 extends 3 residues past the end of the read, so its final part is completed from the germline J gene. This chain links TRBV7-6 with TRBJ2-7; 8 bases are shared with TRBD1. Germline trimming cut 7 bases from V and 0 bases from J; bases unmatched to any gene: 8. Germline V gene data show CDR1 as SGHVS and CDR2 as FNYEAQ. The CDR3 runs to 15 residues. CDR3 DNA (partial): TGTGCCAGCACCGCTCTGGGGACAGGCTCCTACGAG. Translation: CASTALGTGSYE. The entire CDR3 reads CASTALGTGSYEQYF.